This T cell receptor beta chain originates from a study of cytomegalovirus exposure and HLA in healthy donors. Germline V gene data show CDR1 as MDHEN and CDR2 as SYDVKM. V was clipped by 10 bases and J by 11 bases, with 15 bases between them. The CDR3 runs 12 residues. Study-wide findings and caveats: Overall, approximately 150 TCR beta chains were annotated as cytomegalovirus-associated. In vitro assays verified that three CMV-associated chains recognized CMV antigens specifically.

Notes on this clone: The antigen is unknown.

Assay used: immunoSEQ multiplex PCR; TCRdb lists only in-frame clones, some missing. The sample records around 140,000 clones, approximately 88% being singletons. Source material: PBMCs. This sequence originates from a man between 18 and 29 years old in good health and CMV-seropositive. This chain joins TRBV28 and TRBJ1-6; the D is unclear. CDR3 coding DNA: TGTGCCACCGGAGGTGCTATTGCACCCCTCCACTTT. It encodes CATGGAIAPLHF.